This entry describes one T cell receptor (beta chain). The antigen remains unidentified. This sample was taken from a study of response to subunit inactivated influenza vaccine. Points from the study as a whole: It was suggested by the authors that few new T cells are recruited by each seasonal influenza vaccination.

TCRdb called the RT-PCR reads again in MiXCR, with one record for every CDR3 protein. Among 500,000 to 550,000 distinct CDR3 sequences listed, approximately 7.7% were seen once. V was trimmed by 3 bases and J by 4 bases, leaving 16 bases between them. The germline gives CDR1 GTSNPN, CDR2 SVGIG (reference sequence). This CDR3 is built from 15 residues. The specimen comprised PBMCs from blood, sampled less than 30 months after vaccination. V and J are TRBV30 and TRBJ1-5, with D possibly TRBD1 on 5 matching bases. The receptor was isolated from a man aged 50 to 75 who received an inactivated influenza vaccine. The DNA for the CDR3 is TGTGCCTGGAGGAATAGGGACGCCTTAAATCAGCCCCAGCATTTT. Amino acids: CAWRNRDALNQPQHF.